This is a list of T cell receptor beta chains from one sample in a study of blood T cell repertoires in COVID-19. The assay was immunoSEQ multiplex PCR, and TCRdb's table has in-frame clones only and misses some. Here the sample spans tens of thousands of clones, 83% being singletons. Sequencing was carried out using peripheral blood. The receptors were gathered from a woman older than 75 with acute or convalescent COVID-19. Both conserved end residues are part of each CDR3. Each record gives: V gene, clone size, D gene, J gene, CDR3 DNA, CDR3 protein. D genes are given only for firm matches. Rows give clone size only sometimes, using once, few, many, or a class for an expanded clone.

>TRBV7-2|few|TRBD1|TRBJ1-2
TGTGCCAGCAGCTTACGGGACAGCGCCTATGGCTACACCTTC
CASSLRDSAYGYTF
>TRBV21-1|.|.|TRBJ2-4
TGTGCCAGACAGCACAGGGATTTTTATGCGTTGAAAAACATTCAGTACTTC
CARQHRDFYALKNIQYF
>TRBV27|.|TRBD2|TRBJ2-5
TGTGCCAGCAGGAGGATAACTAGCGGGCAAGAGACCCAGTACTTC
CASRRITSGQETQYF
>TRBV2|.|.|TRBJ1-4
TGTGCCAGCCGAGGAACGACTAATGAAAAACTGTTTTTT
CASRGTTNEKLFF
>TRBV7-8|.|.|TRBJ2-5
TGTGCCAGCATCCACCGGAGGGGGGAGGGGACCCAGTACTTC
CASIHRRGEGTQYF
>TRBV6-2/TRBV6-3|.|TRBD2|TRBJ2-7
TGTGCCAGCAGTTACTCGAAACTAGCGGGTCACTACGAGCAGTACTTC
CASSYSKLAGHYEQYF
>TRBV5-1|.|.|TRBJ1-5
TGCGCCAGCAGCTTGGAAGGGGATAGCAATCAGCCCCAGCATTTT
CASSLEGDSNQPQHF
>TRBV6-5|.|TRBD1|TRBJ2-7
TGTGCCAGCAGTTACAGACAGGGTTACGAGCAGTACTTC
CASSYRQGYEQYF
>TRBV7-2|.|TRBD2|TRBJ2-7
TGTGCCAGCAGCTTTGGACTAGCTCAAACCTACGAGCAGTACTTC
CASSFGLAQTYEQYF
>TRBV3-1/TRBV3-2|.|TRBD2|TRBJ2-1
TGTGCCACCTCGGCTAGCGGTAATTACAATGAGCAGTTCTTC
CATSASGNYNEQFF
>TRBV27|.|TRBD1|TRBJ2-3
TGTGCCAGCTCCCTCGAGGCAGGGGGATCAGATACGCAGTATTTT
CASSLEAGGSDTQYF
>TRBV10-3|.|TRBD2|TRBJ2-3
TGTGCCATCAGTGAACCTAGCGGGACGTCAGATACGCAGTATTTT
CAISEPSGTSDTQYF
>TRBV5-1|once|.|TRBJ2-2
TGCGCCAGCAGCTTGGGTCTAACTGCCGGGGAGCTGTTTTTT
CASSLGLTAGELFF
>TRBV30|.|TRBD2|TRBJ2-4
TGTGCCTGGATAAAACTAGCGGTCATGCTAGCCAAAAACATTCAGTACTTC
CAWIKLAVMLAKNIQYF
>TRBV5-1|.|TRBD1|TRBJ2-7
TGCGCCAGCAGCATGGGGGGGACAGGGGCTAATGGGCCCTACGAGCAGTACTTC
CASSMGGTGANGPYEQYF
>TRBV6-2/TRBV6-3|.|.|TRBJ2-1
TGTGCCAGCAGCCCCTTAACGGCGGGGCGTAATGAGCAGTTCTTC
CASSPLTAGRNEQFF